Shown below are 30 T cell receptor beta chains from a single sample sequenced in a study of cytomegalovirus exposure and HLA in healthy donors. Primers: 60 Vbeta forward and 13 Jbeta reverse. Repertoires were generated with immunoSEQ multiplex PCR, while TCRdb's copy carries only in-frame clones and drops some. The sample includes 150,000 or so clones, roughly 80% of them seen just once. Sequenced input: PBMCs. Receptors were obtained from a female donor in good health and CMV-seronegative.

On this clone itself: This same CDR3 is encoded by further DNA sequences in the sample. J is TRBJ1-3 and V is TRBV19; D not resolved. CDR3 length: 15 residues. Germline CDR1 is LNHDA and CDR2 is SQIVND (reference sequence). Trimming removed 1 base from V and 0 bases from J, with 7 bases in between. This CDR3 reads CASSIGGSSGNTIYF. The DNA of the CDR3 is TGTGCCAGTAGTATAGGAGGGTCCTCTGGAAACACCATATATTTT.

The gene calls are TRBV11-2 and TRBJ1-1, with D possibly matching TRBD1 (5 bases). CDR3 length: 17 amino acids. Trimming removed 2 bases at V and 0 bases at J, with 16 bases between. Germline-derived CDR1 and CDR2 are SGHAT and FQNNGV. CDR3 in amino acids: CASSLTPLGGVNTEAFF. The CDR3 DNA sequence: TGTGCCAGCAGCTTAACCCCCCTTGGGGGGGTGAACACTGAAGCTTTCTTT.

The chain links TRBV11-3 to TRBJ1-4; D not resolved. CDR3 length equals 15 residues. Germline CDR1 reads SGHNT; CDR2 reads YENEEA. V was cut by 1 base and J by 4 bases, with 10 bases left in between. In nucleotides, the CDR3 is TGTGCCAGCAGCTTAGGGCATCCCAGTAATGAAAAACTGTTTTTT. Translated, it gives CASSLGHPSNEKLFF.

This chain uses TRBV28 with TRBJ1-2, with D tentatively TRBD1 (5 bases). This CDR3 spans 12 amino acids. V was trimmed by 8 bases and J by 3 bases, leaving 10 bases between them. CDR1 and CDR2 (germline): MDHEN, SYDVKM. The CDR3 reads CASFIGDYGYTF. CDR3 coding DNA: TGTGCCAGCTTCATAGGGGACTATGGCTACACCTTC.

J is TRBJ2-1 and V is TRBV14; D perhaps matches TRBD2 (5 bases). Germline V gives CDR1 SGHDN, CDR2 FVKESK. V lost 4 bases, J lost 2 bases, and 18 bases lay in between. The CDR3 is 17 amino acids. The CDR3 spells CASSPRSGKSPYNEQFF. In DNA form, the CDR3 reads TGTGCCAGCAGCCCTAGGTCGGGGAAATCACCCTACAATGAGCAGTTCTTC.

This chain joins TRBV5-1 and TRBJ2-7; 8 nucleotides agree with TRBD2. Germline CDR1 is SGHRS and CDR2 is YFSETQ. This CDR3 region has 14 residues. J was trimmed by 5 bases and V by 3 bases; bases with no gene match: 7. CDR3 region: CASSSGTSSHEQYF. CDR3 coding DNA: TGCGCCAGCAGCTCCGGGACTAGTTCCCACGAGCAGTACTTC.

The rearrangement joins TRBV6-1 to TRBJ1-2, with 7 bases identical to TRBD1. The germline V gene has CDR1 MNHNS and CDR2 SASEGT. CDR3 length: 15 amino acids. The V gene end was trimmed by 6 bases and the J gene end by 8 bases; junction bases not matched to a gene: 15. In DNA form, the CDR3 reads TGTGCCAGCAGAATAAACCCTGACAGGGTGGGAGGCTACACCTTC. Its translation: CASRINPDRVGGYTF.

The gene calls are TRBV6-5 and TRBJ2-3, with D unresolved. Per germline, CDR1 MNHEY and CDR2 SVGAGI. This CDR3 is 14 amino acids long. Trimming removed 6 bases from V and 2 bases from J, with 12 bases in between. Here the CDR3 DNA reads TGTGCCAGCAGGCCCGCGAGAACCACAGATACGCAGTATTTT. As protein: CASRPARTTDTQYF.

The chain carries TRBV28 and TRBJ1-2; 8 bases line up with TRBD1. This CDR3 has 15 amino acids. The germline V gene encodes CDR1 MDHEN and CDR2 SYDVKM. V lost 11 bases and J lost 2; bases outside the gene matches: 13. CDR3 bases: TGTGCCTGGAGGGCAGGGGGCGCGGGGAACTATGGCTACACCTTC. It yields the protein CAWRAGGAGNYGYTF.

The gene calls are TRBV19 and TRBJ2-5; the match to TRBD2 covers 8 bases. The CDR3 has 16 amino acids. Trimming removed 4 bases from V and 5 bases from J; junction bases left unmatched: 12. Germline lookup yields CDR1 LNHDA and CDR2 SQIVND (reference sequence). The CDR3 bases are TGTGCCAGTAGTACAGGAGACGGGGGGGTATTCGAGACCCAGTACTTC. It codes for CASSTGDGGVFETQYF.

J is TRBJ1-3 and V is TRBV28; maybe TRBD1 (5 bases). The CDR3 length is 14 residues. The germline gives CDR1 MDHEN, CDR2 SYDVKM. V lost 3 bases and J 3 bases, leaving 9 bases between the germline ends. Written as DNA, the CDR3 is TGTGCCAGCAGTTTGTCAGGGCATGGAAACACCATATATTTT. Its protein is CASSLSGHGNTIYF.

The chain is built from TRBV28 and TRBJ1-1, with D possibly being TRBD1 (5 bases). This CDR3 has 15 residues. The germline V and J ends were trimmed by 3 bases and 4 bases, with 15 bases remaining between them. CDR1 is MDHEN and CDR2 is SYDVKM in the germline V gene. In nucleotides, the CDR3 is TGTGCCAGCAGTTTTTCACAGGCTGGGATCACTGAAGCTTTCTTT. Its translation: CASSFSQAGITEAFF. The variable domain in full, completed from reference TRBV28 and TRBJ1-1, reads DVKVTQSSRYLVKRTGEKVFLECVQDMDHENMFWYRQDPGLGLRLIYFSYDVKMKEKGDIPEGYSVSREKKERFSLILESASTNQTSMYLCASSFSQAGITEAFFGQGTRLTVV.

The rearrangement links TRBV5-4 to TRBJ2-3, with TRBD2 identical over 8 bases. The V gene's germline CDR1 is SGHNT and CDR2 YYREEE (reference sequence). The CDR3 covers 16 residues. V gave up 4 bases and J gave up 4 bases; unmatched junction bases: 11. CDR3 protein: CASSKPGLDQSDTQYF. The CDR3 region has the DNA TGTGCCAGCAGCAAGCCGGGACTAGACCAATCAGATACGCAGTATTTT.

This clone was counted only a few times. The genes are TRBV19 and TRBJ2-7; 7 bases map to TRBD1. V was clipped by 6 bases and J by 0 bases; unmatched bases: 8. CDR1 and CDR2 from the germline V gene are LNHDA and SQIVND (reference sequence). The CDR3 loop spans 15 amino acids. The CDR3 DNA sequence: TGTGCCAGTAGAAGCGCCGGGACAGCCTCCTACGAGCAGTACTTC. As protein: CASRSAGTASYEQYF.

The chain is built from TRBV7-9 and TRBJ2-3; D might be TRBD2 (6 bases). The germline V gene encodes CDR1 SEHNR and CDR2 FQNEAQ (reference sequence). The CDR3 runs to 16 residues. V lost 2 bases, J lost 2 bases, and 14 bases lay in between. CDR3 sequence reads: CASSLLGAGNTDTQYF. CDR3 DNA: TGTGCCAGCAGCTTACTAGGGGCGGGAAACACAGATACGCAGTATTTT. Full variable domain (remainder filled in from reference TRBV7-9 and TRBJ2-3): DTGVSQNPRHKITKRGQNVTFRCDPISEHNRLYWYRQTLGQGPEFLTYFQNEAQLEKSRLLSDRFSAERPKGSFSTLEIQRTEQGDSAMYLCASSLLGAGNTDTQYFGPGTRLTVL.

The genes are TRBV28 and TRBJ2-3; unclear D gene. With 6 bases removed from V and 4 bases from J, the gap between germline ends came to 20 bases. The CDR3 totals 16 residues. Looked up from germline, CDR1 is MDHEN and CDR2 is SYDVKM. CDR3 amino acids: CASRTPAKTASDTQYF. In DNA, the CDR3 is TGTGCCAGCAGGACTCCGGCCAAAACGGCCTCAGATACGCAGTATTTT.

The V gene is TRBV21-1, the J gene TRBJ1-2; whether TRBD1, the table's D call, matches the DNA was not checked. TRBV21-1 is a known pseudogene. CDR3 length: 13 residues. CDR3 nucleotide sequence: TGTGCCAGCAGCAAAGCGGCAGTTCATGGCTACACCTTC. It is translated as CASSKAAVHGYTF.

The chain links TRBV7-3 to TRBJ2-7; D is possibly TRBD1 (6 bases). Germline lookup yields CDR1 SGHTA and CDR2 FQGTGA. V was clipped by 4 bases and J by 4 bases, with 11 bases between them. The CDR3 spans 13 residues. This chain's CDR3 is CASSSKTGYEQYF. The CDR3 DNA sequence: TGTGCCAGCAGCTCCAAAACAGGGTACGAGCAGTACTTC.

The count of this clone is one. The CDR3 sequence: CASSLYSGANVLTF. CDR3 coding DNA: TGTGCCAGCAGCTTGTACTCTGGGGCCAACGTCCTGACTTTC. This chain joins TRBV5-4 and TRBJ2-6; no clear D gene. Germline V gene sequence: CDR1 SGHNT, CDR2 YYREEE (reference sequence). The CDR3 totals 14 residues. Trimming pared 1 base from V and 0 bases from J, leaving 2 bases between.

The rearrangement uses TRBV7-9 and TRBJ1-1; TRBD1 is a possible D gene (6 bases). V lost 5 bases and J lost 2, with 12 bases in between. Germline V lookup: CDR1 SEHNR, CDR2 FQNEAQ (reference sequence). CDR3 size: 14 residues. DNA for the CDR3: TGTGCCAGCAGCGCTACAGGGTTTAACACTGAAGCTTTCTTT. Its translation: CASSATGFNTEAFF.

The gene calls are TRBV7-7 and TRBJ2-1; tentative D call: TRBD1 (6 bases). The length of the CDR3 is 17 residues. The germline gives CDR1 SSHAT, CDR2 FNYEAQ (reference sequence). The V end was cut by 1 base, the J end by 8 bases, with 21 bases between. CDR3: CASSLGTPRTGLDEQFF. The CDR3 DNA reads TGTGCCAGCAGCTTAGGAACCCCCCGCACAGGGTTGGATGAGCAGTTCTTC.

The chain is built from TRBV2 and TRBJ2-2, with a possible D match to TRBD1 (6 bases). In germline, CDR1 is SNHLY, CDR2 FYNNEI. V lost 8 bases and J lost 0, with 13 bases in between. This CDR3 has 15 amino acids. The CDR3 DNA is TGTGCCAGCGGGGGCGCGGTCGCGAACACCGGGGAGCTGTTTTTT. Protein sequence: CASGGAVANTGELFF.

The V gene is TRBV19, the J gene TRBJ2-7; no reliable D call. This CDR3 has 14 residues. V was cut by 2 bases and J by 3 bases, with 11 bases left in between. Germline CDR1 reads LNHDA; CDR2 reads SQIVND (reference sequence). CDR3 bases: TGTGCCAGTAGTATATCGCGGCAGAGCTACGAGCAGTACTTC. The encoded protein is CASSISRQSYEQYF. The entire variable domain, with the rest obtained from reference TRBV19 and TRBJ2-7, is as follows: DGGITQSPKYLFRKEGQNVTLSCEQNLNHDAMYWYRQDPGQGLRLIYYSQIVNDFQKGDIAEGYSVSREKKESFPLTVTSAQKNPTAFYLCASSISRQSYEQYFGPGTRLTVT.

The chain couples TRBV27 to TRBJ1-5, with no clear D. V dropped 6 bases and J dropped 11 bases, with 14 bases sitting between them. Per the germline V gene, CDR1 is MNHEY and CDR2 is SMNVEV (reference sequence). The CDR3 is made up of 12 amino acids. For the CDR3, the DNA is TGTGCCAGCAGGCGGGGTCTAGAATCCCAGCATTTT. It translates to CASRRGLESQHF.

V usage is TRBV2 and J usage is TRBJ1-4; D is perhaps TRBD1 (6 bases). CDR3 length: 15 residues. Germline loops: CDR1 SNHLY, CDR2 FYNNEI. V lost 1 base and J lost 7, with 13 bases in between. CDR3 bases: TGTGCCAGCAGTGAAGGGGGGGGCTTGGCTGAAAAACTGTTTTTT. This codes for CASSEGGGLAEKLFF.

The V and J genes are TRBV5-1 and TRBJ2-4; 9 bases map to TRBD1. CDR1 is SGHRS and CDR2 is YFSETQ in the germline V gene. The V and J ends lost 5 bases and 2 bases, in that order; junction bases with no gene match: 5. The CDR3 totals 15 residues. CDR3: CASRSTGGSKNIQYF. Here the CDR3 DNA reads TGCGCCAGCAGATCGACAGGGGGTTCCAAAAACATTCAGTACTTC.

This clone appeared a single time. The gene calls are TRBV5-1 and TRBJ1-2; tentatively, D is TRBD1 (6 bases). The CDR3 consists of 13 residues. With 4 bases removed from V and 8 bases from J, the gap between germline ends came to 15 bases. Germline CDR1 reads SGHRS; CDR2 reads YFSETQ. The CDR3 nucleotides read TGCGCCAGCAGCCCGGACGGGGGGCGGGGCTACACCTTC. This codes for CASSPDGGRGYTF.

J is TRBJ1-1 and V is TRBV7-3; possibly TRBD1 for D (6 bases). This CDR3 is built from 14 residues. V lost 5 bases, J lost 1 base, and 11 bases lay in between. Germline assignment: CDR1 SGHTA and CDR2 FQGTGA. The CDR3 nucleotides are TGTGCCAGCAGCAAGGGACACGGGAACACTGAAGCTTTCTTT. Amino acid sequence: CASSKGHGNTEAFF.

CDR3 DNA sequence: TGTGCCAGCAGCGCTGGACTAGGAGGGAAGTACAATGAGCAGTTCTTC. This encodes CASSAGLGGKYNEQFF. V is TRBV9 and J is TRBJ2-1, with 7 bases aligning to TRBD2. CDR1 is SGDLS and CDR2 is YYNGEE in the germline V gene. The trim removed 3 bases at V and 4 bases at J, leaving 10 bases unmatched. CDR3 length: 16 amino acids.

The rearrangement links TRBV19 to TRBJ1-5; no firm D call. The CDR3 runs to 15 residues. V was shortened by 6 bases and J by 0 bases, with 12 bases between the two germline ends. CDR1 is LNHDA, CDR2 SQIVND, per germline (reference sequence). The CDR3 nucleotides read TGTGCCAGTAGGAGGGAGGCCGATAGCAATCAGCCCCAGCATTTT. Translated: CASRREADSNQPQHF. The full variable domain, rest sourced from reference TRBV19 and TRBJ1-5, is DGGITQSPKYLFRKEGQNVTLSCEQNLNHDAMYWYRQDPGQGLRLIYYSQIVNDFQKGDIAEGYSVSREKKESFPLTVTSAQKNPTAFYLCASRREADSNQPQHFGDGTRLSIL.